This T cell receptor (beta chain) is drawn from a study of blood T cell repertoires in COVID-19. Whole-study context: The United States, Italy and Spain supplied acute and convalescent COVID-19 samples. Sources were T cells, B-cell-depleted T cells, or PBMCs; the material itself was cDNA or gDNA.

Germline CDR1 reads LGHNA; CDR2 reads YSLEER. The V and J ends lost 0 bases and 10 bases respectively, with 19 bases between them. CDR3 length: 16 residues. Methods used by the authors: Estimated nucleated cell counts came from reference gene primer amplification. Sequenced by immunoSEQ multiplex PCR; TCRdb stores in-frame clones only, minus some. The V and J calls and clone size come from that table; D and trimming were worked out from the DNA. The sample consists of about 76,000 clones, around 90% of them appearing once. The TCR comes from a human donor in a cohort sampled during active COVID-19. The chain couples TRBV4-3 to TRBJ2-1; D ambiguous. Sequenced input: peripheral blood. Here the CDR3 reads CASSQDRPTLQGEQFF. The DNA for the CDR3 is TGCGCCAGCAGCCAAGACAGGCCGACCCTACAAGGAGAGCAGTTCTTC.